This T cell receptor (beta chain) was found in a study of OX40 agonist ivuxolimab in advanced cancers. Study context: Patients received ivuxolimab, an agonistic anti-OX40 (CD134) antibody. Partial response was recorded in three patients: one hepatocellular carcinoma and two cutaneous melanoma cases.

Autoimmune disease history or systemic immunosuppression barred patients. As concerns this clone: Antigen specificity is unknown.

V dropped 6 bases and J dropped 5 bases, with 11 bases sitting between them. CDR3 size: 14 residues. The germline V gene has CDR1 LNHDA and CDR2 SQIVND (reference sequence). Findings and caveats of the study: What antigens the expanded peripheral T cells recognized was never established.

Using immunoSEQ multiplex PCR, the repertoire was profiled, and TCRdb retains in-frame clones only, with some absent. Of approximately 77,000 clones listed, roughly 87% were seen once; the top ten hold more than 1.5%. The specimen was CD4+ or CD8+ T cells sorted from blood, collected in a trial of the OX40 agonist ivuxolimab. The clonotype was recovered from an adult with an advanced solid tumor such as melanoma, head and neck, liver or kidney cancer. The chain joins TRBV19 to TRBJ1-6; possible D gene TRBD1, 5 bases. CDR3 nucleotide sequence: TGTGCCAGTAGAAAACAGGACCATAATTCACCCCTCCACTTT. It translates to CASRKQDHNSPLHF.